This T cell receptor beta chain is from a study of T cells in Graves' hyperthyroidism and ophthalmopathy (dated by TCRdb to about 2019). Concerning the study at large: Peripheral blood was sampled at the time of initial diagnosis, prior to any treatment. To identify TCR V-J signatures that set the groups apart, the researchers used a discovery cohort of more than 95 patients, made up of around 42 with Graves' ophthalmopathy and 57 with stable Graves' hyperthyroidism. After sampling, hyperthyroidism patients received methimazole starting at 30 mg daily, and ophthalmopathy patients received high-dose intravenous methylprednisolone. An independent validation cohort of 18 to 20 hyperthyroidism patients and 17 patients who later progressed to ophthalmopathy tested prospective prediction of ophthalmopathy. According to the paper, TCR Vbeta CDR3 sequencing was carried out on 135 peripheral blood samples, which came from 40 to 45 ophthalmopathy, roughly 75 hyperthyroidism and approximately 17 progressor patients. For training and testing, the 100 or so patients in the discovery cohort were randomly divided in a 7:3 ratio. In addition, the study compared T-cell repertoires in thyroid tissue and in blood from about six Graves' hyperthyroidism patients. Points the paper makes about the study in general: Most expanded thyroid clonotypes (frequency above 0.001) were also detected in blood, suggesting blood repertoires may reflect thyroid immune responses. No statistical method was used to fix the sample size in advance, and group allocation was not hidden from the investigators. In validation, the model predicted progression to ophthalmopathy a median of about 5.9 months before onset, with 70% to 71% sensitivity and 72.22% specificity. A 13 V-J signature model separated ophthalmopathy from stable hyperthyroidism, with approximately 87% sensitivity and 81.08% specificity in cross-validation and 80%/75% in testing.

From cysteine to phenylalanine, the CDR3 is 15 amino acids long. Kept here is only the CDR3 DNA, which spans 45 bases and is read in frame from base 1. The germline V gene sets CDR1 to SGHAT and CDR2 to FQNNGV. A distance of 9 bases separates the germline ends of V and J, which lose 1 base and 5 bases respectively. Amplification of TCR beta CDR3 regions was carried out from RNA transcripts. The first round of RT-PCR for the TCR CDR3 was performed with the HTBI primer set and the Qiagen OneStep RT-PCR kit. A second multiplex PCR round built the libraries, followed by size selection and purification. Paired-end sequencing of the libraries was performed with 100 bp reads on an Illumina HiSeq2000. Per the original workflow: SOAPnuke was used to process the raw data, removing reads that contained adapters or uncalled bases, had a mean Phred below 15, or lacked an exact match to the constant primer or identifier. COPE v1.2.5 was used to merge the high-quality paired reads, and each unique nucleotide sequence was defined as a clonotype. MiTCR v1.1 was used to align the clonotypes against IMGT TRBV, TRBD and TRBJ reference segments. Only V-J combinations with frequency above 0.0001, covering 98% to 99.2% of repertoires, were analysed. A TCS score was defined as the ratio between F50 (clonal expansion) and ExV (chaos), using BLOSUM62-based TCRdist between CDR3 peptides within each V-J. Welch's t-statistics and random forest reduced fewer than 600 V-J features to roughly 13, which were used in a naive Bayes classifier (R e1071). Starting from the raw public reads, TCRdb applied fastp trimming at Q25, assembled clones with MiXCR and retained in-frame beta chains. All rows with the same CDR3 protein become a single entry with the most common DNA and genes. For this entry, the V and J calls and clone size follow TCRdb and not the study's own pipeline. This sample holds around 300,000 distinct CDR3 sequences; 13% were observed only once. The top ten clones comprise 6% to 8% of the sample.

Hyperthyroidism patients were newly diagnosed, had a disease duration of under 2 months, and were aged 18 to 65 years. Exclusion was applied to patients with uncontrolled infections, other autoimmune diseases, pregnancy or lactation. Diagnoses were based on clinical symptoms, serum thyroxine and TRAb, thyroid ultrasound and orbital computed tomography. For progressor patients, blood was drawn at the first diagnosis of hyperthyroidism, before any ophthalmopathy symptoms had appeared. PBMCs were separated from around 9.1 ml of fresh peripheral blood using Ficoll-Paque density gradient centrifugation. Progressor patients were defined as those initially diagnosed with Graves' hyperthyroidism in whom ophthalmopathy developed during follow-up. Trizol reagent was used to extract total RNA, and RNA quality was then checked on an Agilent 2100 Bioanalyzer. As to this clonotype: The specificity of this receptor is unknown. Base qualities are not at hand, and no much larger clone is one base apart.

The sequencing input was blood. The rearrangement joined TRBV11-2 to TRBJ1-6, with the D gene call left open. This clonotype originated in a woman younger than 45 with Graves' hyperthyroidism that later progressed to Graves' ophthalmopathy. The bases are TGTGCCAGCAGCTTAGGGCAGGACCATAATTCACCCCTCCACTTT. Its translation reads: CASSLGQDHNSPLHF.